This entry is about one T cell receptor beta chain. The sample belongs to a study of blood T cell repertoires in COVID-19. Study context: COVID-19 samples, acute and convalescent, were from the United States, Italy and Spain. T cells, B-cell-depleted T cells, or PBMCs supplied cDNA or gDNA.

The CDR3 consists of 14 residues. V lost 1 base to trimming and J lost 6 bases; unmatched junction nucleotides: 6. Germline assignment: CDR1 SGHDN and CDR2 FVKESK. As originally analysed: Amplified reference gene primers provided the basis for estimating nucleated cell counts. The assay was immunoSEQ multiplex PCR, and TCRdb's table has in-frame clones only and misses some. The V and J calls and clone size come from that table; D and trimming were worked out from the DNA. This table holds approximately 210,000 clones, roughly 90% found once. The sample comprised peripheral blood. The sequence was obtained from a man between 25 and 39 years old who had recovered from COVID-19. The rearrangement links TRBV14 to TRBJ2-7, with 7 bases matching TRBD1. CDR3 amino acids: CASSQATGFGEQYF. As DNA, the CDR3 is TGTGCCAGCAGCCAAGCGACAGGGTTCGGCGAGCAGTACTTC.